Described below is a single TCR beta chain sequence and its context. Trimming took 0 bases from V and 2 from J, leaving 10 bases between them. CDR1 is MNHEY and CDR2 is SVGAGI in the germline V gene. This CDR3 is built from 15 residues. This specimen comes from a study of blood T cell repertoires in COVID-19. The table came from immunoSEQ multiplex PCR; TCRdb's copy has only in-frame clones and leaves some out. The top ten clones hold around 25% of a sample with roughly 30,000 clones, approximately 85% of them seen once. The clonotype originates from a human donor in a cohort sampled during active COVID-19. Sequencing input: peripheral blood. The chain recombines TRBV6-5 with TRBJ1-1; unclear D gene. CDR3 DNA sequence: TGTGCCAGCAGTTACTCGAAGGTTAGCAACACTGAAGCTTTCTTT. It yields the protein CASSYSKVSNTEAFF.